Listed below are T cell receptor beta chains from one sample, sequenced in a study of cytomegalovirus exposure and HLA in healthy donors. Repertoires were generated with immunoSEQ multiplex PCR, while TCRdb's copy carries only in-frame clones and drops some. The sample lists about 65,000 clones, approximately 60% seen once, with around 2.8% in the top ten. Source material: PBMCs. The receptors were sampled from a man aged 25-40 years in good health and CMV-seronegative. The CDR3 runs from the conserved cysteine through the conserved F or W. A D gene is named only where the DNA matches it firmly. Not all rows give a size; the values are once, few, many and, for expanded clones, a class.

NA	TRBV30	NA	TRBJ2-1	CAWSPRNNEQFF	TGTGCCTGGAGTCCCAGAAACAATGAGCAGTTCTTC
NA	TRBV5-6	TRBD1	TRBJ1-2	CASSNGTAESLGYTF	TGTGCCAGCAGCAACGGGACAGCCGAATCCCTGGGCTACACCTTC
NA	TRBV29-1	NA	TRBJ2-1	CSVVGGAAYNEQFF	TGCAGCGTTGTTGGGGGCGCAGCCTACAATGAGCAGTTCTTC
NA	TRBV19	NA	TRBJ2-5	CASSIDRQETQYF	TGTGCCAGTAGTATTGACAGACAAGAGACCCAGTACTTC
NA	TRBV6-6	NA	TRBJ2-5	CASSYSGWAWETQYF	TGTGCCAGCAGTTACTCGGGCTGGGCTTGGGAGACCCAGTACTTC
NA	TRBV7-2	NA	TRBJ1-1	CASSLGGRGYTEAFF	TGTGCCAGCAGCTTAGGAGGTAGGGGTTACACTGAAGCTTTCTTT
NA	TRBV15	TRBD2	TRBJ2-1	CATSRRAGGYNEQFF	TGTGCCACCAGCAGAAGGGCGGGGGGTTACAATGAGCAGTTCTTC
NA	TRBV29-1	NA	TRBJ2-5	CSALAGKLVETQYF	TGCAGCGCCCTGGCGGGCAAGCTGGTAGAGACCCAGTACTTC
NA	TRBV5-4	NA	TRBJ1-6	CASSVPQGSGQNSPLHF	TGTGCCAGCAGCGTACCCCAGGGGTCGGGCCAGAATTCACCCCTCCACTTT
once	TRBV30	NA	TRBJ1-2	CAWRFCPGSYGYTF	TGTGCCTGGAGGTTTTGTCCGGGTAGCTATGGCTACACCTTC
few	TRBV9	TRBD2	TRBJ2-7	CASSVVAGVNPYEQYF	TGTGCCAGCAGCGTAGTAGCGGGGGTAAACCCCTACGAGCAGTACTTC
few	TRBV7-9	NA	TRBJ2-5	CASSFLTVGETQYF	TGTGCCAGCAGCTTCCTTACAGTCGGAGAGACCCAGTACTTC
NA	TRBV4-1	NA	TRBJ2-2	CASSRLEGSGELFF	TGCGCCAGCAGCCGCCTCGAAGGGAGCGGGGAGCTGTTTTTT
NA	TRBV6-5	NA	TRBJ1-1	CATTPFGGNTEAFF	TGTGCCACGACTCCTTTCGGGGGAAACACTGAAGCTTTCTTT
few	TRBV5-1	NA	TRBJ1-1	CASSLVGDTEAFF	TGCGCCAGCAGCTTGGTAGGGGACACTGAAGCTTTCTTT
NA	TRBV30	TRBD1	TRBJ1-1	CAWRPIDRENTEAFF	TGTGCCTGGAGGCCTATAGACAGGGAGAACACTGAAGCTTTCTTT
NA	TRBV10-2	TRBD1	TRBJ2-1	CASSESTGAYNEQFF	TGCGCCAGCAGTGAGAGTACAGGGGCCTACAATGAGCAGTTCTTC
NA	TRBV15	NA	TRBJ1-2	CATSREAGVSYGYTF	TGTGCCACCAGCAGAGAGGCGGGTGTGAGCTATGGCTACACCTTC
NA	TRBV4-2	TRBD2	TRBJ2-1	CASGQDAHRASGRNEQFF	TGTGCCAGCGGCCAGGATGCTCATCGGGCTAGCGGGAGGAATGAGCAGTTCTTC
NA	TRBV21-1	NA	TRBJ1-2	CASSPWGPWETGLGYTF	TGTGCCAGCAGCCCATGGGGTCCGTGGGAGACAGGTCTTGGCTACACCTTC
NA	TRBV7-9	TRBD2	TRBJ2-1	CASSYTGLANKQFF	TGTGCCAGCAGCTACACGGGACTAGCGAATAAGCAGTTCTTC
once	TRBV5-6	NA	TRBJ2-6	CASSSTGFSGANVLTF	TGTGCCAGCAGCAGTACAGGGTTCTCTGGGGCCAACGTCCTGACTTTC
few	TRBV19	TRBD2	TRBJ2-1	CASSTSGSSYNEQFF	TGTGCCAGTAGTACTAGCGGGAGCTCCTACAATGAGCAGTTCTTC
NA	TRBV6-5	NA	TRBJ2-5	CASRPLGLETQYF	TGTGCCAGCAGACCACTAGGTCTGGAGACCCAGTACTTC
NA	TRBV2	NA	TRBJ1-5	CASSGQGVGNQPQHF	TGTGCCAGCAGTGGGCAAGGGGTGGGGAATCAGCCCCAGCATTTT
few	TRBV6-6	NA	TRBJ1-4	CASSYDGEKLFF	TGTGCCAGCAGTTACGACGGGGAAAAACTGTTTTTT
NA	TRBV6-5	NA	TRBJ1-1	CASSYSMGGGNTEAFF	TGTGCCAGCAGTTACTCGATGGGGGGAGGGAACACTGAAGCTTTCTTT
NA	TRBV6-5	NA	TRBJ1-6	CASSRTALYNSPLHF	TGTGCCAGCAGTCGGACAGCTCTCTATAATTCACCCCTCCACTTT
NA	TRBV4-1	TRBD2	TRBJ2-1	CASSLRSGLVSSYNEQFF	TGCGCCAGCAGCCTAAGATCGGGACTAGTGAGCTCCTACAATGAGCAGTTCTTC
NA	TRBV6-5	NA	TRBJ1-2	CASSYSGVRNYGYTF	TGTGCCAGCAGTTACTCAGGGGTTCGCAACTATGGCTACACCTTC
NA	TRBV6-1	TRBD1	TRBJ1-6	CASMDHRGSSPLHF	TGTGCCAGCATGGACCACAGGGGGAGTTCACCCCTCCACTTT
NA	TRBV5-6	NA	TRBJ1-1	CASSSRLAEAFF	TGTGCCAGCAGCTCGCGGTTAGCTGAAGCTTTCTTT
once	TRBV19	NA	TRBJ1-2	CASSIDHRSRYGYTF	TGTGCCAGTAGTATAGACCACAGGTCTCGGTATGGCTACACCTTC
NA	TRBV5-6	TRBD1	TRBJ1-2	CASSFRQGAGYTF	TGTGCCAGCAGCTTCCGACAGGGGGCTGGCTACACCTTC
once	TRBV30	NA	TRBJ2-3	CAWSVSNTQYF	TGTGCCTGGAGTGTATCTAATACGCAGTATTTT
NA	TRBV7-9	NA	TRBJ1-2	CASSLGELDGYTF	TGTGCCAGCAGCTTAGGAGAATTGGATGGCTACACCTTC
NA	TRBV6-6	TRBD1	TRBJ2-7	CASSYSRTGGEQYF	TGTGCCAGCAGTTACTCCCGGACAGGCGGCGAGCAGTACTTC
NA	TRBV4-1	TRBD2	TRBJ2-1	CASSQDSGGPSSYNEQFF	TGCGCCAGCAGCCAAGATAGCGGGGGCCCCTCCTCCTACAATGAGCAGTTCTTC
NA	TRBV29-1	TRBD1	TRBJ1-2	CSAGQGAEGYTF	TGCAGCGCCGGACAGGGGGCGGAAGGCTACACCTTC
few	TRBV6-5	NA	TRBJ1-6	CASTMDTRNNSPLHF	TGTGCCAGCACCATGGACACCCGCAATAATTCACCCCTCCACTTT
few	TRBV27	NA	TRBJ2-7	CASRVGAGYEQYF	TGTGCCAGTAGGGTGGGGGCTGGGTACGAGCAGTACTTC
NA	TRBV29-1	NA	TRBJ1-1	CSVRPPPEAFF	TGCAGCGTTCGTCCCCCCCCTGAAGCTTTCTTT
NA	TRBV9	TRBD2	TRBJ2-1	CASSGPATSVF	TGTGCCAGCAGCGGCCCGGCGACTAGCGTCTTC
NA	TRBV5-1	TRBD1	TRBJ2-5	CASSSGQGPGETQYF	TGCGCCAGCAGCTCGGGACAGGGCCCGGGGGAGACCCAGTACTTC
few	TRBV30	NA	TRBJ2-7	CAWSVSEDREQYF	TGTGCCTGGAGTGTCTCAGAGGATCGGGAGCAGTACTTC
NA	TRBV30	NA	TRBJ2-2	CAWKLFGELFF	TGTGCCTGGAAACTTTTCGGGGAGCTGTTTTTT
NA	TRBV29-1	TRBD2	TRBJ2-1	CSVEGTSTSYNEQFF	TGCAGCGTTGAAGGGACTAGTACCTCCTACAATGAGCAGTTCTTC
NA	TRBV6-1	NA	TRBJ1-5	CASSETGDLQPQHF	TGTGCCAGCAGTGAGACGGGGGATCTACAGCCCCAGCATTTT